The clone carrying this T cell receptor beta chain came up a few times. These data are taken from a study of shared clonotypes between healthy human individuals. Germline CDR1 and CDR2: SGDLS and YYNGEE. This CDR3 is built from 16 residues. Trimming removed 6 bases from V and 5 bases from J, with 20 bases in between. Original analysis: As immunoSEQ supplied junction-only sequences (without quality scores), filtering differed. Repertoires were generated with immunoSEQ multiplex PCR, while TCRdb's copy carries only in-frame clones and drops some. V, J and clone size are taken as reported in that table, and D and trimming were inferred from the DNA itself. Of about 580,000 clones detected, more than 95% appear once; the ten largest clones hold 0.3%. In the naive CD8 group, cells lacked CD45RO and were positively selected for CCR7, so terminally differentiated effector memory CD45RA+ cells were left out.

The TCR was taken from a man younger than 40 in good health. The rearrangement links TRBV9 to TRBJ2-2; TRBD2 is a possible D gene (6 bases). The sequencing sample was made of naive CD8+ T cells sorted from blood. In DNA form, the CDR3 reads TGTGCCAGCACCAGAGCCCGGGAGAGAGGGACCGGGGAGCTGTTTTTT. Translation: CASTRARERGTGELFF.